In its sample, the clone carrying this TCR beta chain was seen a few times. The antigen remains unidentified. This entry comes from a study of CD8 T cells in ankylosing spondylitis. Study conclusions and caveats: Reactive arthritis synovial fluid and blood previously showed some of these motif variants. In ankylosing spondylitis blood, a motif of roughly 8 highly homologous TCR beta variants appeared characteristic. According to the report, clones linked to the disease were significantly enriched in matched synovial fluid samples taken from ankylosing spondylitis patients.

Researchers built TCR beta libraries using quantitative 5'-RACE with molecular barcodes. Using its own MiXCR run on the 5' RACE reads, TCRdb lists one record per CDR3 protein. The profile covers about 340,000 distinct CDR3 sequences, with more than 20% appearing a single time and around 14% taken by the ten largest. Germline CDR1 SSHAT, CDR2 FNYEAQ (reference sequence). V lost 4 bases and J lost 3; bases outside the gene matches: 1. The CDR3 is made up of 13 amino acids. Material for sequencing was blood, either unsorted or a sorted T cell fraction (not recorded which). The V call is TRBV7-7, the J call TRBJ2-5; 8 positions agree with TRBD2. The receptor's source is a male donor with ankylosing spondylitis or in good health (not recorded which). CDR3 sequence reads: CASSYGGEETQYF. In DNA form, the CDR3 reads TGTGCCAGCAGCTACGGGGGGGAAGAGACCCAGTACTTC.